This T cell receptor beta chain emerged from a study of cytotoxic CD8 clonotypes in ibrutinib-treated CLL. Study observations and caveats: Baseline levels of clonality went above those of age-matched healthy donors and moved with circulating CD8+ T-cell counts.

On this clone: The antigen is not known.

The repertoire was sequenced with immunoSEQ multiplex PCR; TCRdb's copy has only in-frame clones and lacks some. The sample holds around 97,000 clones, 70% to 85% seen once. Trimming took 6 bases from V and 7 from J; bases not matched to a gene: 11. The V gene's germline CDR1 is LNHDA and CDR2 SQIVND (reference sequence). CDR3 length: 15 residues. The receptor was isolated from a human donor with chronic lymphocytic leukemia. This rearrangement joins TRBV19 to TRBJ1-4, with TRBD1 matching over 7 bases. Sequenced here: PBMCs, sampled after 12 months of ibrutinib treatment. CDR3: CASSPNRDSREKLFF. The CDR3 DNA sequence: TGTGCCAGTAGCCCTAACCGGGACAGCCGTGAAAAACTGTTTTTT.